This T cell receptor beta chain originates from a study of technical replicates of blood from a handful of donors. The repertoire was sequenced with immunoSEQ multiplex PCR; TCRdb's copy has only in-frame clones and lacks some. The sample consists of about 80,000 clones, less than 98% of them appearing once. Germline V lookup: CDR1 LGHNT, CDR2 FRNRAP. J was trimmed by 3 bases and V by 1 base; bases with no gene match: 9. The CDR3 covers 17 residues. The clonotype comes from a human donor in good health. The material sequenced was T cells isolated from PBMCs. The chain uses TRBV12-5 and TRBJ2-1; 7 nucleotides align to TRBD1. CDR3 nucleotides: TGTGCTAGTGGTTTGGATAGACAGGGTATCGGCTACAATGAGCAGTTCTTC. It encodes CASGLDRQGIGYNEQFF.